These T cell receptor beta chains were read from a single sample in a study of cytomegalovirus exposure and HLA in healthy donors. Clones were read by immunoSEQ multiplex PCR, and TCRdb kept only the in-frame ones, dropping some. The table has some 310,000 clones, approximately 85% seen once. Sequenced input: PBMCs. The receptor set was obtained from a man aged 25-45 years in good health and CMV-seronegative. Each CDR3 is given with its conserved first and last residue. The D gene is left open where the match is weak. Clone size appears in some rows only: once, few, many, or a class for an expanded clone.

TRBV5-1	.	TRBJ1-4	TRBD1	TGCGCCAGCAGCCCTGGGACAGGCTCAACTAATGAAAAACTGTTTTTT	CASSPGTGSTNEKLFF
TRBV7-2	.	TRBJ1-4	TRBD1	TGTGCCAGCAGCCTTGACAGGGGGCCTAATGAAAAACTGTTTTTT	CASSLDRGPNEKLFF
TRBV6-1	.	TRBJ1-5	TRBD1	TGTGCCAGCACGGACAGGGAGAATCAGCCCCAGCATTTT	CASTDRENQPQHF
TRBV2	.	TRBJ2-7	.	TGTGCCAGCACGGGAACAGGGAGCTCCTACGAGCAGTACTTC	CASTGTGSSYEQYF
TRBV10-3	.	TRBJ1-1	.	TGTGCCATCAGTGACAGGGTGGACACTGAAGCTTTCTTT	CAISDRVDTEAFF
TRBV18	.	TRBJ2-7	.	TGTGCCAGCTCACCACCGAACAGGGACACCTACGAGCAGTACTTC	CASSPPNRDTYEQYF
TRBV9	.	TRBJ2-2	.	TGTGCCAGCAGCGTGGGTGGCGGGGTGGCTCCCGGGGAGCTGTTTTTT	CASSVGGGVAPGELFF
TRBV7-9	.	TRBJ1-1	.	TGTGCCAGCAGCTTAGTAGAAGTAGGGACTAGGAACACTGAAGCTTTCTTT	CASSLVEVGTRNTEAFF
TRBV6-5	.	TRBJ1-1	.	TGTGCCAGCAGTGGGGGGGGACGTCGGTACACTGAAGCTTTCTTT	CASSGGGRRYTEAFF
TRBV4-3	.	TRBJ1-2	.	TGCGCCAGCAGCGGGGTGACAGGCCTATACACTAACTATGGCTACACCTTC	CASSGVTGLYTNYGYTF
TRBV10-3	.	TRBJ1-1	.	TGTGCCATCAGTGAGAAGATTAGCCGGGACACTGAAGCTTTCTTT	CAISEKISRDTEAFF
TRBV28	once	TRBJ1-5	TRBD1	TGTGCCAGCAGGAGGACAGGGAGCAATCAGCCCCAGCATTTT	CASRRTGSNQPQHF
TRBV27	.	TRBJ1-5	TRBD1	TGTGCCAGCAGTTCAGGGGGCTTGGGTCAGCCCCAGCATTTT	CASSSGGLGQPQHF
TRBV10-3	.	TRBJ2-7	TRBD1	TGTGCCATCAGCAAGACAGGGACCGACGAGCAGTACTTC	CAISKTGTDEQYF
TRBV2	.	TRBJ2-1	TRBD2	TGTGCCAGCAGTGCCCTATTATTAGCGGGGGCGAGTGGGAATGAGCAGTTCTTC	CASSALLLAGASGNEQFF
TRBV7-2	.	TRBJ2-7	.	TGTGCCAGCAGCTTAGTTAGGGGCAGCGAGCAGTACTTC	CASSLVRGSEQYF
TRBV18	.	TRBJ2-5	.	TGTGCCAGCTTCCCCCAGGGGGCAGGGACTACGAAAGAGACCCAGTACTTC	CASFPQGAGTTKETQYF
TRBV7-8	.	TRBJ2-7	TRBD1	TGTGCCAGCAGCACCCCACAGGGGAGCTCCTACGAGCAGTACTTC	CASSTPQGSSYEQYF
TRBV27	.	TRBJ1-2	.	TGTGCCAGCAGGTTACAGGGAGGGGGCTACACCTTC	CASRLQGGGYTF
TRBV19	.	TRBJ1-1	.	TGTGCCAGTAGTACCCAGATATACGCTGGAGCTTTCTTT	CASSTQIYAGAFF
TRBV6-6	.	TRBJ1-4	TRBD1	TGTGCCAGCAGTTACAAGGGGGCGTGGGAAAAACTGTTTTTT	CASSYKGAWEKLFF
TRBV11-2	.	TRBJ2-1	TRBD1	TGTGCCAGCAGCTTGGGGCAGGGGGCCTACAATGAGCAGTTCTTC	CASSLGQGAYNEQFF
TRBV4-3	once	TRBJ2-1	.	TGCGCCAGCAGCCAAGATTCAGGGATCAATGAGCAGTTCTTC	CASSQDSGINEQFF
TRBV28	.	TRBJ1-3	TRBD1	TGTGCCAGCAATCAGGGGGCTTCTGGAAACACCATATATTTT	CASNQGASGNTIYF
TRBV7-9	.	TRBJ2-7	.	TGTGCCAGCAGCAACGCGCAGGTAACCCACGAGCAGTACTTC	CASSNAQVTHEQYF
TRBV7-9	.	TRBJ1-4	.	TGTGCCAGCAGAGGACAGAGACTGGCTGAAAAACTGTTTTTT	CASRGQRLAEKLFF
TRBV6-6	once	TRBJ1-1	.	TGTGCCAGCAGTTACATCGGGGGTTCAGACACTGAAGCTTTCTTT	CASSYIGGSDTEAFF
TRBV5-4	once	TRBJ2-2	TRBD2	TGTGCCAGCAGCCCCGGGACTAGAAAGACCGGGGAGCTGTTTTTT	CASSPGTRKTGELFF
TRBV4-3	.	TRBJ2-7	.	TGCGCCAGCAGCCAAGAGAGGGTTTACGAGCAGTACTTC	CASSQERVYEQYF
TRBV19	.	TRBJ1-2	.	TGTGCCAGTGGCGAGGACTATGGCTACACCTTC	CASGEDYGYTF
TRBV14	.	TRBJ2-2	.	TGTGCCAGCAGCCCCCTGGGGGGAAACCCCGGGGAGCTGTTTTTT	CASSPLGGNPGELFF